There are a few counts of the clone carrying this T cell receptor (beta chain). UMIs and a universal primer site were added when TCR cDNA was made by 5'RACE template switching. TCRdb re-called the 5' RACE reads with MiXCR, one entry per CDR3 protein. The table records 200,000 to 300,000 distinct CDR3 sequences, 13% of them present only once. This specimen belongs to a study of T cells after yellow fever vaccination. V lost 3 bases to trimming and J lost 1 base, with 6 bases between them. The CDR3 spans 12 residues. The germline V gene has CDR1 DFQATT and CDR2 SNEGSKA (reference sequence). The sample consisted of CD4+ T cells sorted from PBMCs, taken 45 days after the yellow fever booster vaccination. The source of this sequence is a man aged 25 to 45 who received the YFV17D yellow fever vaccine. The chain employs TRBV20-1 and TRBJ1-1, with no clear D. The CDR3 DNA reads as TGCAGTGCTAGTACAAGGAACACTGAAGCTTTCTTT. Protein product: CSASTRNTEAFF.